Listed below are T cell receptor beta chains from one sample, sequenced in a study of blood T cell repertoires in COVID-19. Sequenced by immunoSEQ multiplex PCR; TCRdb stores in-frame clones only, minus some. Of about 20,000 clones listed, approximately 79% are singletons. The sample comprised peripheral blood. Receptor source: an elderly man with acute or convalescent COVID-19. CDR3s include the opening cysteine and the closing phenylalanine or tryptophan. D genes are given only for firm matches. For some rows the clone size is stated as once, few or many, or as a class when expanded; others skip it.

clone_size: -; v_call: TRBV29-1; j_call: TRBJ2-1; d_call: -; cdr3_aa: CSVVPGSGNEQFF; cdr3_nt: TGCAGCGTTGTACCCGGGAGCGGCAATGAGCAGTTCTTC
clone_size: -; v_call: TRBV7-6; j_call: TRBJ1-5; d_call: TRBD1; cdr3_aa: CASSPGGSQPQHF; cdr3_nt: TGTGCCAGCAGCCCAGGGGGGTCTCAGCCCCAGCATTTT
clone_size: -; v_call: TRBV3-1/TRBV3-2; j_call: TRBJ1-5; d_call: -; cdr3_aa: CASSPGGNQPQHF; cdr3_nt: TGTGCCAGCAGCCCGGGGGGCAATCAGCCCCAGCATTTT
clone_size: -; v_call: TRBV7-2; j_call: TRBJ2-3; d_call: -; cdr3_aa: CASSLRLSTDTQYF; cdr3_nt: TGTGCCAGCAGCTTACGTTTATCCACAGATACGCAGTATTTT
clone_size: -; v_call: TRBV7-9; j_call: TRBJ1-2; d_call: -; cdr3_aa: CASSSDGSYGYTF; cdr3_nt: TGTGCCAGCAGCTCGGACGGGAGCTATGGCTACACCTTC
clone_size: -; v_call: TRBV7-2; j_call: TRBJ1-1; d_call: TRBD1; cdr3_aa: CASSFRTGDTEAFF; cdr3_nt: TGTGCCAGCAGCTTCCGGACAGGGGACACTGAAGCTTTCTTT
clone_size: -; v_call: TRBV5-1; j_call: TRBJ1-6; d_call: -; cdr3_aa: CASSLSRGYYNSPLHF; cdr3_nt: TGCGCCAGCAGCTTGTCCAGAGGCTACTATAATTCACCCCTCCACTTT
clone_size: few; v_call: TRBV10-1; j_call: TRBJ2-3; d_call: TRBD2; cdr3_aa: CASSEFGAGASTDTQYF; cdr3_nt: TGCGCCAGCAGTGAATTCGGAGCGGGGGCATCCACAGATACGCAGTATTTT
clone_size: -; v_call: TRBV7-6; j_call: TRBJ2-1; d_call: TRBD2; cdr3_aa: CASSSIRGTSGSRGNYNEQFF; cdr3_nt: TGTGCCAGCAGCTCGATACGAGGGACTAGCGGGAGCCGGGGAAACTACAATGAGCAGTTCTTC
clone_size: few; v_call: TRBV28; j_call: TRBJ1-1; d_call: -; cdr3_aa: CASSWPPRQRGTEAFF; cdr3_nt: TGTGCCAGCAGTTGGCCCCCCAGACAGCGGGGGACTGAAGCTTTCTTT
clone_size: -; v_call: TRBV5-3; j_call: TRBJ1-3; d_call: -; cdr3_aa: CAGDGSSGNTIYF; cdr3_nt: TGTGCCGGGGACGGGAGCTCTGGAAACACCATATATTTT
clone_size: -; v_call: TRBV3-1/TRBV3-2; j_call: TRBJ1-3; d_call: -; cdr3_aa: CASSWARSGNTIYF; cdr3_nt: TGTGCCAGTTCATGGGCCCGCTCTGGAAACACCATATATTTT
clone_size: -; v_call: TRBV4-1; j_call: TRBJ1-1; d_call: -; cdr3_aa: CASSRGMGGALDTEAFF; cdr3_nt: TGCGCCAGCAGCCGAGGTATGGGGGGGGCTTTGGACACTGAAGCTTTCTTT
clone_size: -; v_call: TRBV18; j_call: TRBJ2-2; d_call: -; cdr3_aa: CASSPDRTNTGELFF; cdr3_nt: TGTGCCAGCTCACCAGACAGAACGAACACCGGGGAGCTGTTTTTT
clone_size: few; v_call: TRBV5-1; j_call: TRBJ2-1; d_call: TRBD2; cdr3_aa: CASSSGTSGYNEQFF; cdr3_nt: TGCGCCAGCAGCTCCGGGACTAGCGGCTACAATGAGCAGTTCTTC
clone_size: -; v_call: TRBV20-1; j_call: TRBJ1-3; d_call: TRBD1; cdr3_aa: CSASPTGSGNTIYF; cdr3_nt: TGCAGTGCTAGTCCGACAGGGTCGGGAAACACCATATATTTT
clone_size: -; v_call: TRBV12-3/TRBV12-4; j_call: TRBJ1-2; d_call: -; cdr3_aa: CASSFGEGYGYTF; cdr3_nt: TGTGCCAGCAGTTTCGGGGAAGGCTATGGCTACACCTTC
clone_size: -; v_call: TRBV24-1; j_call: TRBJ1-2; d_call: TRBD1; cdr3_aa: CATSARQGSYGYTF; cdr3_nt: TGTGCCACCAGTGCCCGACAGGGCTCCTATGGCTACACCTTC
clone_size: -; v_call: TRBV19; j_call: TRBJ2-1; d_call: TRBD2; cdr3_aa: CASSMTSGRARNEQFF; cdr3_nt: TGTGCCAGTAGTATGACTAGCGGGAGGGCCCGGAATGAGCAGTTCTTC
clone_size: -; v_call: TRBV6-2/TRBV6-3; j_call: TRBJ2-2; d_call: TRBD2; cdr3_aa: CASSLAGAGSTGELFF; cdr3_nt: TGTGCCAGCAGTCTAGCGGGAGCGGGGTCGACCGGGGAGCTGTTTTTT
clone_size: few; v_call: TRBV6-5; j_call: TRBJ1-6; d_call: TRBD1; cdr3_aa: CASTPRDRASPLHF; cdr3_nt: TGTGCCAGCACCCCCCGGGACAGGGCCTCACCCCTCCACTTT
clone_size: -; v_call: TRBV7-9; j_call: TRBJ2-1; d_call: -; cdr3_aa: CASSSRSSYNEQFF; cdr3_nt: TGTGCCAGCAGCTCGAGGAGCTCCTACAATGAGCAGTTCTTC
clone_size: -; v_call: TRBV6-1; j_call: TRBJ1-2; d_call: -; cdr3_aa: CASSEAAAMSYTF; cdr3_nt: TGTGCCAGCAGTGAAGCAGCGGCGATGAGCTACACCTTC
clone_size: -; v_call: TRBV4-1; j_call: TRBJ2-1; d_call: -; cdr3_aa: CASSQGLDSSYNEQFF; cdr3_nt: TGCGCCAGCAGCCAAGGCCTTGACTCTTCCTACAATGAGCAGTTCTTC